A selection of T cell receptor beta chains follows, all from one sample in a study of T cells after posttransplantation cyclophosphamide. Some clones are missing from TCRdb's copy, which holds only in-frame ones; the method was immunoSEQ multiplex PCR. The sample yields about 26,000 clones, without any singletons. What was sequenced was PBMCs. The origin of the receptors is a man aged 45 to 65 in good health, CMV-negative, and a related stem cell transplant donor. Both conserved end residues are part of each CDR3. D genes are given only for firm matches. The size entry is marked missing in some rows and otherwise reads once, few, many or a size class.

j_gene: TRBJ1-2
v_gene: TRBV4-1
len: 19
d_gene: -
abundance: many
CDR3aa: CASSRASRGSGEIGYGYTF
CDR3nt: TGCGCCAGCAGCCGAGCCAGTAGGGGGTCTGGAGAGATTGGGTATGGCTACACCTTC

j_gene: TRBJ2-7
v_gene: TRBV13
len: 15
d_gene: TRBD2
abundance: many
CDR3aa: CASSATSAAPLEQYF
CDR3nt: TGTGCCAGCAGCGCGACTAGCGCAGCCCCTCTCGAGCAGTACTTC

j_gene: TRBJ1-1
v_gene: TRBV25-1
len: 11
d_gene: -
abundance: many
CDR3aa: CASSGNPEAFF
CDR3nt: TGTGCCAGCAGCGGGAACCCGGAAGCTTTCTTT

j_gene: TRBJ1-2
v_gene: TRBV7-3
len: 14
d_gene: -
abundance: many
CDR3aa: CASSLRQGNDGYTF
CDR3nt: TGTGCCAGCAGCTTAAGGCAGGGAAATGATGGCTACACCTTC

j_gene: TRBJ1-5
v_gene: TRBV30
len: 13
d_gene: -
abundance: many
CDR3aa: CAWSVKGGQPQHF
CDR3nt: TGTGCCTGGAGTGTAAAAGGAGGACAGCCCCAGCATTTT

j_gene: TRBJ2-2
v_gene: TRBV27
len: 15
d_gene: TRBD2
abundance: many
CDR3aa: CASRGLAGVAGELFF
CDR3nt: TGTGCCAGCAGGGGACTAGCGGGAGTAGCCGGGGAGCTGTTTTTT

j_gene: TRBJ1-1
v_gene: TRBV19
len: 14
d_gene: -
abundance: many
CDR3aa: CASSINRVNTEAFF
CDR3nt: TGTGCCAGTAGTATCAACAGGGTGAACACTGAAGCTTTCTTT

j_gene: TRBJ1-2
v_gene: TRBV5-1
len: 14
d_gene: -
abundance: many
CDR3aa: CASSLVQTNYGYTF
CDR3nt: TGCGCCAGCAGCTTGGTACAAACGAACTATGGCTACACCTTC

j_gene: TRBJ2-3
v_gene: TRBV27
len: 16
d_gene: -
abundance: many
CDR3aa: CASSRAGIVASDTQYF
CDR3nt: TGTGCCAGCAGTCGAGCAGGGATCGTGGCTTCAGATACGCAGTATTTT

j_gene: TRBJ1-5
v_gene: TRBV7-2
len: 14
d_gene: -
abundance: many
CDR3aa: CASSRLAFNQPQHF
CDR3nt: TGTGCCAGCAGTAGACTGGCTTTCAATCAGCCCCAGCATTTT

j_gene: TRBJ2-7
v_gene: TRBV18
len: 16
d_gene: TRBD2
abundance: many
CDR3aa: CASSPEVGTSSYEQYF
CDR3nt: TGTGCCAGCTCACCGGAGGTCGGGACTAGCTCCTACGAGCAGTACTTC

j_gene: TRBJ1-1
v_gene: TRBV6-1
len: 13
d_gene: -
abundance: many
CDR3aa: CASSELGQTEAFF
CDR3nt: TGTGCCAGCAGTGAACTCGGACAGACTGAAGCTTTCTTT

j_gene: TRBJ2-7
v_gene: TRBV19
len: 14
d_gene: -
abundance: many
CDR3aa: CASSTTRGLIEQYF
CDR3nt: TGTGCCAGTAGTACAACACGTGGACTTATCGAGCAGTACTTC

j_gene: TRBJ1-4
v_gene: TRBV6-5
len: 15
d_gene: TRBD1
abundance: -
CDR3aa: CASSRKGARDEKLFF
CDR3nt: TGTGCCAGCAGCCGAAAGGGGGCGCGGGATGAAAAACTGTTTTTT

j_gene: TRBJ2-3
v_gene: TRBV10-2
len: 16
d_gene: TRBD2
abundance: many
CDR3aa: CASSGTSGGTTDTQYF
CDR3nt: TGCGCCAGCAGTGGGACTAGCGGGGGGACTACAGATACGCAGTATTTT

j_gene: TRBJ1-4
v_gene: TRBV27
len: 15
d_gene: TRBD1
abundance: many
CDR3aa: CASSPDRVNFRKLFF
CDR3nt: TGTGCCAGCAGTCCTGACAGGGTGAATTTTCGAAAACTGTTTTTT

j_gene: TRBJ2-7
v_gene: TRBV6-5
len: 13
d_gene: -
abundance: -
CDR3aa: CASSYLAFYEQYF
CDR3nt: TGTGCCAGCAGTTACCTGGCCTTCTACGAGCAGTACTTC

j_gene: TRBJ2-7
v_gene: TRBV28
len: 15
d_gene: TRBD1
abundance: -
CDR3aa: CASSAPGQGAREQYF
CDR3nt: TGTGCTAGCAGCGCACCGGGACAGGGGGCTCGGGAGCAGTACTTC

j_gene: TRBJ1-2
v_gene: TRBV20-1
len: 10
d_gene: -
abundance: many
CDR3aa: CSAGGETYTF
CDR3nt: TGTAGTGCAGGAGGGGAAACCTACACCTTC

j_gene: TRBJ2-2
v_gene: TRBV5-1
len: 13
d_gene: -
abundance: many
CDR3aa: CASSSADTGELFF
CDR3nt: TGCGCCAGCAGCTCTGCGGACACCGGGGAGCTGTTTTTT

j_gene: TRBJ2-1
v_gene: TRBV11-3
len: 16
d_gene: -
abundance: many
CDR3aa: CASSLGGSGAYNEQFF
CDR3nt: TGTGCCAGCAGCTTAGGAGGGTCGGGGGCCTACAATGAGCAGTTCTTC

j_gene: TRBJ2-2
v_gene: TRBV29-1
len: 15
d_gene: TRBD1
abundance: many
CDR3aa: CSARWGQGVTGELFF
CDR3nt: TGCAGCGCCCGGTGGGGACAGGGAGTCACCGGGGAGCTGTTTTTT

j_gene: TRBJ2-1
v_gene: TRBV11-2
len: 15
d_gene: TRBD2
abundance: many
CDR3aa: CASSPLSGNYNEQFF
CDR3nt: TGTGCCAGCAGCCCCCTTAGCGGGAACTACAATGAGCAGTTCTTC

j_gene: TRBJ2-1
v_gene: TRBV27
len: 21
d_gene: TRBD2
abundance: many
CDR3aa: CASSLLPWSAWKAGAYNEQFF
CDR3nt: TGTGCCAGCAGTTTACTCCCGTGGTCAGCTTGGAAAGCGGGGGCCTACAATGAGCAGTTCTTC

j_gene: TRBJ2-7
v_gene: TRBV4-2
len: 14
d_gene: -
abundance: -
CDR3aa: CASSQDRQAYEQYF
CDR3nt: TGTGCCAGCAGCCAAGATAGGCAGGCCTACGAGCAGTACTTC

j_gene: TRBJ2-3
v_gene: TRBV4-1
len: 15
d_gene: -
abundance: many
CDR3aa: CASSQDKDYQLTQYF
CDR3nt: TGCGCCAGCAGCCAAGATAAGGACTACCAACTCACGCAGTATTTT

j_gene: TRBJ1-2
v_gene: TRBV30
len: 13
d_gene: -
abundance: many
CDR3aa: CAWRALQSYGYTF
CDR3nt: TGTGCCTGGAGGGCCTTACAGAGCTATGGCTACACCTTC

j_gene: TRBJ1-4
v_gene: TRBV27
len: 15
d_gene: TRBD1
abundance: many
CDR3aa: CASSSIRQGTEKLFF
CDR3nt: TGTGCCAGCAGTTCTATCCGACAGGGAACTGAAAAACTGTTTTTT

j_gene: TRBJ1-5
v_gene: TRBV27
len: 14
d_gene: -
abundance: few
CDR3aa: CASSGPGEAQPQHF
CDR3nt: TGTGCCAGCAGTGGCCCCGGTGAGGCCCAGCCCCAGCATTTT

j_gene: TRBJ2-7
v_gene: TRBV2
len: 11
d_gene: -
abundance: many
CDR3aa: CASRYRDGAYF
CDR3nt: TGTGCCAGCAGATACAGAGATGGGGCCTACTTC

j_gene: TRBJ1-5
v_gene: TRBV5-1
len: 15
d_gene: -
abundance: many
CDR3aa: CASDYNANSNQPQHF
CDR3nt: TGCGCCAGCGATTATAACGCTAATAGCAATCAGCCCCAGCATTTT

j_gene: TRBJ2-7
v_gene: TRBV7-8
len: 14
d_gene: -
abundance: many
CDR3aa: CASSFRQSIYEQYF
CDR3nt: TGTGCCAGCAGCTTCAGGCAGTCGATCTACGAGCAGTACTTC

j_gene: TRBJ1-6
v_gene: TRBV27
len: 16
d_gene: -
abundance: many
CDR3aa: CASSASRSFWNSPLHF
CDR3nt: TGTGCCAGCTCAGCGAGCCGGAGTTTTTGGAATTCACCCCTCCACTTT

j_gene: TRBJ2-3
v_gene: TRBV5-4
len: 13
d_gene: -
abundance: many
CDR3aa: CASSHRGTDTQYF
CDR3nt: TGTGCCAGCAGCCATCGAGGCACAGATACGCAGTATTTT

j_gene: TRBJ1-4
v_gene: TRBV6-1
len: 17
d_gene: TRBD1
abundance: many
CDR3aa: CASSAGDRGSTNEKLFF
CDR3nt: TGTGCCAGCAGTGCGGGGGACAGGGGTTCAACTAATGAAAAACTGTTTTTT

j_gene: TRBJ1-5
v_gene: TRBV11-3
len: 15
d_gene: -
abundance: many
CDR3aa: CASSLSYSSNQPQHF
CDR3nt: TGTGCCAGCAGCTTGTCTTACTCTAGCAATCAGCCCCAGCATTTT

j_gene: TRBJ2-1
v_gene: TRBV10-3
len: 12
d_gene: -
abundance: many
CDR3aa: CAISDFLNEQFF
CDR3nt: TGTGCCATCAGTGATTTCTTGAATGAGCAGTTCTTC

j_gene: TRBJ1-1
v_gene: TRBV9
len: 15
d_gene: TRBD1
abundance: many
CDR3aa: CASSADRGYGDEAFF
CDR3nt: TGTGCCAGCAGCGCCGACAGGGGCTACGGGGATGAAGCTTTCTTT

j_gene: TRBJ2-7
v_gene: TRBV4-1
len: 15
d_gene: -
abundance: -
CDR3aa: CASSRGPGESYEQYF
CDR3nt: TGCGCCAGCAGCCGGGGACCGGGAGAAAGCTACGAGCAGTACTTC

j_gene: TRBJ1-2
v_gene: TRBV2
len: 13
d_gene: -
abundance: many
CDR3aa: CASSGAGESGYTF
CDR3nt: TGTGCCAGCAGTGGGGCCGGGGAGAGTGGCTACACCTTC

j_gene: TRBJ2-5
v_gene: TRBV7-8
len: 14
d_gene: -
abundance: many
CDR3aa: CASSFEELQETQYF
CDR3nt: TGTGCCAGCAGCTTTGAGGAACTTCAAGAGACCCAGTACTTC

j_gene: TRBJ2-6
v_gene: TRBV5-1
len: 18
d_gene: -
abundance: many
CDR3aa: CASSPLPGKPSGANVLTF
CDR3nt: TGCGCCAGCAGCCCCCTACCGGGGAAGCCTTCTGGGGCCAACGTCCTGACTTTC

j_gene: TRBJ2-7
v_gene: TRBV7-2
len: 12
d_gene: -
abundance: many
CDR3aa: CASSSSPYEQYF
CDR3nt: TGTGCCAGCAGCTCCAGTCCGTACGAGCAGTACTTC

j_gene: TRBJ2-2
v_gene: TRBV9
len: 13
d_gene: -
abundance: many
CDR3aa: CASGLSNTGELFF
CDR3nt: TGTGCCAGCGGGCTGTCGAACACCGGGGAGCTGTTTTTT

j_gene: TRBJ2-2
v_gene: TRBV7-3
len: 15
d_gene: -
abundance: many
CDR3aa: CASSLSGSYTGELFF
CDR3nt: TGTGCCAGCAGCTTATCGGGGTCTTACACCGGGGAGCTGTTTTTT

j_gene: TRBJ2-7
v_gene: TRBV2
len: 17
d_gene: -
abundance: many
CDR3aa: CASSGGRVTINYYEQYF
CDR3nt: TGTGCCAGCAGTGGAGGCAGGGTTACGATCAACTACTACGAGCAGTACTTC

j_gene: TRBJ2-6
v_gene: TRBV2
len: 14
d_gene: -
abundance: many
CDR3aa: CASSVLSGANVLTF
CDR3nt: TGTGCCAGCAGCGTTCTATCTGGGGCCAACGTCCTGACTTTC

j_gene: TRBJ2-2
v_gene: TRBV9
len: 14
d_gene: TRBD1
abundance: many
CDR3aa: CASSGQGANGELFF
CDR3nt: TGTGCCAGCAGCGGACAGGGGGCTAACGGGGAGCTGTTTTTT

j_gene: TRBJ2-7
v_gene: TRBV10-1
len: 15
d_gene: -
abundance: many
CDR3aa: CASSERALGLYEQYF
CDR3nt: TGCGCCAGCAGTGAGAGGGCATTGGGGCTGTACGAGCAGTACTTC

j_gene: TRBJ1-4
v_gene: TRBV4-1
len: 16
d_gene: -
abundance: many
CDR3aa: CASSQGQGGRNEKLFF
CDR3nt: TGCGCCAGCAGCCAAGGCCAAGGGGGACGGAATGAAAAACTGTTTTTT